Listed below are T cell receptor beta chains from one sample, sequenced in a study of blood T cell repertoires in COVID-19. This table comes from immunoSEQ multiplex PCR, and its TCRdb copy is limited to in-frame clones, with some not included. Found here are about 110,000 clones, approximately 83% of them singletons; the top ten hold 4% to 4.5%. Sample: peripheral blood. The receptors originated from a woman aged 65 to 85 with acute or convalescent COVID-19. The CDR3 runs from the conserved cysteine through the conserved F or W. Size tells how often a clone was seen (once, few, many) or the class of an expanded clone, and some rows leave it out.

J | V | length | size | CDR3
TRBJ1-6 | TRBV7-2 | 14 | few | CASSQEWDSTPLHF
TRBJ1-2 | TRBV7-8 | 14 | . | CASSLTGGEGGYTF
TRBJ1-1 | TRBV2 | 13 | . | CASIGEVNTEAFF
TRBJ2-1 | TRBV10-3 | 14 | . | CASRGTGPNNEQFF
TRBJ2-1 | TRBV19 | 20 | . | CASSNMGGRARSNSYNEQFF
TRBJ2-3 | TRBV7-2 | 17 | . | CASSFRGDRGFADTQYF
TRBJ1-4 | TRBV28 | 15 | . | CASREWGQGNEKLFF
TRBJ1-3 | TRBV11-1 | 15 | . | CASSSTAAGRNTIYF
TRBJ2-1 | TRBV7-2 | 15 | . | CASSLVGVLYNEQFF
TRBJ2-1 | TRBV5-5 | 13 | . | CASSPRYDNEQFF
TRBJ2-3 | TRBV10-3 | 16 | . | CAIRRAGADPTDTQYF
TRBJ1-6 | TRBV6-5 | 14 | . | CASSTTRYNSPLHF
TRBJ1-5 | TRBV10-2 | 19 | . | CASPEGCRGLLGGNQPQHF
TRBJ1-2 | TRBV7-2 | 15 | . | CASSPTPGGKDGYTF
TRBJ1-4 | TRBV7-2 | 14 | . | CASSPGRANEKLFF
TRBJ1-2 | TRBV19 | 13 | . | CASNLDRNHGYTF
TRBJ1-5 | TRBV27 | 15 | . | CASSLATGPNQPQHF
TRBJ2-3 | TRBV10-3 | 15 | . | CAIRNGTGPVGTQYF
TRBJ1-2 | TRBV11-2 | 12 | . | CASSEQGYGYTF
TRBJ2-3 | TRBV5-1 | 14 | . | CASSLAQDTDTQYF
TRBJ1-3 | TRBV28 | 16 | . | CASSSPGHNSGNTIYF
TRBJ1-1 | TRBV9 | 13 | . | CASSLDEGTEAFF
TRBJ2-1 | TRBV7-2 | 13 | . | CASSPTGINEQFF
TRBJ2-2 | TRBV19 | 14 | few | CASKGTGDTGELFF
TRBJ1-4 | TRBV6-1 | 15 | few | CASSESGPANEKLFF
TRBJ1-4 | TRBV5-1 | 13 | . | CASSLTGNEKLFF